Presented here are 23 T cell receptor beta chains from one specimen sequenced in a study of T cell responses to AZD1222 COVID-19 vaccine. TCRdb's table, derived via immunoSEQ multiplex PCR, lists solely in-frame clones and lacks some. This table holds about 140,000 clones, 90% to 95% found once. Sequences were derived from peripheral blood, sampled on day 0 of MenACWY control vaccination. These receptors all stem from an adult in good health.

V gene TRBV19 combines with J gene TRBJ1-1; no definite D call. V lost 3 bases and J lost 10, with 12 bases in between. Germline CDR1 LNHDA, CDR2 SQIVND (reference sequence). The CDR3 length is 12 residues. The CDR3 region is CASSMGGGGAFF. CDR3 nucleotide sequence: TGTGCCAGTAGTATGGGAGGAGGCGGAGCTTTCTTT.

The rearrangement uses TRBV28 and TRBJ1-2, with D perhaps matching TRBD1 (6 bases). The CDR3 runs to 17 residues. Looked up from germline, CDR1 is MDHEN and CDR2 is SYDVKM. Deletions cut 5 bases from V and 7 bases from J, with 26 bases between. The CDR3 nucleotides are TGTGCCAGCAGTCGAACCCTACAGGGAAGAGGGTATTCTGGCTACACCTTC. Protein: CASSRTLQGRGYSGYTF.

This clone has a single count. V usage is TRBV5-1 and J usage is TRBJ1-1; the match to TRBD1 covers 8 bases. This CDR3 is built from 13 residues. The J segment lost 4 bases and the V segment lost 4 bases, leaving 3 bases of the junction unmatched. CDR1 and CDR2 (germline): SGHRS, YFSETQ. CDR3 bases: TGCGCCAGCAGCGGCGGGACAGGCACTGAAGCTTTCTTT. Its translation: CASSGGTGTEAFF.

The genes are TRBV12-3 or TRBV12-4 and TRBJ1-1, with D possibly being TRBD1 (6 bases). V shed 8 bases and J shed 9 bases, with 16 bases lying between them. The CDR3 has 12 residues. The CDR3 DNA is TGTGCCAGCTCCCGTGGGACAAGCAAAGCTTTCTTT. Amino acid sequence: CASSRGTSKAFF.

In this sample, this clone turned up a few times. The chain is built from TRBV7-3 and TRBJ1-1; D possibly corresponds to TRBD1 (6 bases). Germline values: CDR1 SGHTA, CDR2 FQGTGA. There are 15 residues in the CDR3. Trimming took off 2 bases at V and 1 base at J, with 11 bases between the two ends. DNA for the CDR3: TGTGCCAGCAGCTTACAGGGGCCGGGGAACACTGAAGCTTTCTTT. Its protein is CASSLQGPGNTEAFF.

The rearrangement joins TRBV5-6 to TRBJ2-2; TRBD2 matches at 15 bases. The germline CDR1 and CDR2 sequences are SGHDT and YYEEEE. The trim removed 3 bases at V and 4 bases at J, leaving 10 bases unmatched. CDR3 length: 19 residues. For the CDR3, the DNA is TGTGCCAGCAGCTCCGACGGTGGACTAGCGGGGGGGCCCACCGGGGAGCTGTTTTTT. Its protein is CASSSDGGLAGGPTGELFF. The complete variable domain, with remaining parts taken from reference TRBV5-6 and TRBJ2-2, reads DAGVTQSPTHLIKTRGQQVTLRCSPKSGHDTVSWYQQALGQGPQFIFQYYEEEERQRGNFPDRFSGHQFPNYSSELNVNALLLGDSALYLCASSSDGGLAGGPTGELFFGEGSRLTVL.

J is TRBJ1-1 and V is TRBV10-3; possible D gene TRBD1, 5 bases. Trimming shortened V by 3 bases and J by 5 bases, and 7 bases separated the two germline ends. The CDR3 consists of 12 residues. Germline CDR1 ENHRY, CDR2 SYGVKD. CDR3 in amino acids: CAISDGGTEAFF. The CDR3 DNA is TGTGCCATCAGTGATGGGGGGACTGAAGCTTTCTTT.

This chain connects TRBV5-5 to TRBJ1-1, with D possibly being TRBD1 (5 bases). Per the germline V gene, CDR1 is SGHKS and CDR2 is YYEKEE (reference sequence). V was shortened by 4 bases and J by 2 bases, with 12 bases between the two germline ends. CDR3 length equals 14 residues. CDR3 nucleotides: TGTGCCAGCAGCACCTGGACACAAAACACTGAAGCTTTCTTT. Translating it yields CASSTWTQNTEAFF.

V gene TRBV2 combines with J gene TRBJ1-1, with D uncertain. V dropped 7 bases and J dropped 4 bases, with 7 bases sitting between them. The CDR3 loop spans 11 amino acids. Germline CDR1 reads SNHLY; CDR2 reads FYNNEI. In DNA form, the CDR3 reads TGTGCCAGCAACTTGTTCACTGAAGCTTTCTTT. It is translated as CASNLFTEAFF.

This chain joins TRBV4-2 and TRBJ1-2; D not resolved. Trimming removed 1 base from V and 2 bases from J, with 8 bases in between. This CDR3 has 14 amino acids. Germline CDR1 LGHNA, CDR2 YNFKEQ. The CDR3 region is CASSQVTGNYGYTF. DNA of the CDR3: TGTGCCAGCAGCCAAGTGACGGGGAACTATGGCTACACCTTC.

The genes are TRBV30 and TRBJ2-7; no clear D gene. V shed 2 bases and J shed 7 bases, with 9 bases lying between them. The length of the CDR3 is 11 residues. Germline V gene lookup returns CDR1 GTSNPN and CDR2 SVGIG (reference sequence). CDR3 DNA: TGTGCCTGGAGTCCCTCTTGGGAGCAGTACTTC. It yields the protein CAWSPSWEQYF.

Only a few counts were recorded for this clone. This rearrangement joins TRBV3-1 (or the pseudogene TRBV3-2) to TRBJ2-1; the D gene is possibly TRBD2 (6 bases). With 0 bases removed from V and 7 bases from J, the gap between germline ends came to 13 bases. Germline lookup yields CDR1 LGHDT and CDR2 YNNKEL (reference sequence). The CDR3 totals 15 residues. For the CDR3, the DNA is TGTGCCAGCAGCCAAGATCTCTCGCGGGGTAATGAGCAGTTCTTC. Residues: CASSQDLSRGNEQFF.

This chain uses TRBV5-1 with TRBJ1-2; D is possibly TRBD1 (6 bases). Germline V gives CDR1 SGHRS, CDR2 YFSETQ. This CDR3 is 13 amino acids long. The V and J ends lost 4 bases and 5 bases respectively, with 12 bases between them. In DNA form, the CDR3 reads TGCGCCAGCAGCCAAGCAGGGGCTTATGGCTACACCTTC. Amino acid sequence: CASSQAGAYGYTF.

This chain joins TRBV4-3 and TRBJ2-1; 7 bases map to TRBD1. V gave up 0 bases and J gave up 8 bases; unmatched junction bases: 10. From germline, CDR1 is LGHNA and CDR2 YSLEER. The CDR3 has 16 residues. CDR3 amino acids: CASSQDVGTAMHEQFF. DNA for the CDR3: TGCGCCAGCAGCCAAGATGTCGGGACAGCTATGCATGAGCAGTTCTTC.

The V call is TRBV6-2 or TRBV6-3, the J call TRBJ2-7; 8 bases agree with TRBD2. V shed 5 bases and J 3 bases; nucleotides not matched to a gene: 6. The length of the CDR3 is 14 residues. Germline V CDR1 and CDR2: MNHEY, SVGEGT. The CDR3 protein is CASSHGGAGYEQYF. As DNA, the CDR3 is TGTGCCAGCAGTCACGGGGGGGCCGGCTACGAGCAGTACTTC.

The chain combines TRBV5-1 with TRBJ2-2, with TRBD2 matching 8 bases. CDR3 length: 16 amino acids. Unmatched junction bases numbered 15, after V lost 7 bases and J lost 7 bases. CDR1 is SGHRS, CDR2 YFSETQ, per germline. CDR3 bases: TGCGCCAGCGAAAAAGACGGCGGGAGGACGGGCGGGGAGCTGTTTTTT. Protein sequence: CASEKDGGRTGGELFF. The entire variable domain, with the rest obtained from reference TRBV5-1 and TRBJ2-2, is as follows: KAGVTQTPRYLIKTRGQQVTLSCSPISGHRSVSWYQQTPGQGLQFLFEYFSETQRNKGNFPGRFSGRQFSNSRSEMNVSTLELGDSALYLCASEKDGGRTGGELFFGEGSRLTVL.

This chain uses TRBV3-1 (or the pseudogene TRBV3-2) with TRBJ1-2, with a tentative D call TRBD1 (6 bases). V was pared by 6 bases and J by 5 bases, with 13 bases between. This CDR3 has 13 amino acids. Germline CDR1 LGHDT, CDR2 YNNKEL (reference sequence). For the CDR3, the DNA is TGTGCCAGCAGTCCCAGGGGCGGGTATGGCTACACCTTC. This translates into CASSPRGGYGYTF.

This chain links TRBV3-1 (or the pseudogene TRBV3-2) with TRBJ2-3; TRBD2 agrees at 7 bases. The CDR3 is 14 residues long. V was pared by 4 bases and J by 6 bases, with 7 bases of the junction left unmatched. Germline CDR1 reads LGHDT; CDR2 reads YNNKEL (reference sequence). The CDR3 coding sequence is TGTGCCAGCAGCCCAGCGGGATCATGGGATACGCAGTATTTT. It codes for CASSPAGSWDTQYF.

The rearrangement uses TRBV7-9 and TRBJ2-1; TRBD1 matches 10 bases. CDR1 is SEHNR, CDR2 FQNEAQ, per germline (reference sequence). This CDR3 has 15 amino acids. V dropped 5 bases and J dropped 3; count of bases not matched to a gene: 4. CDR3 region: CASSPGQGVYNEQFF. Here the CDR3 DNA reads TGTGCCAGCAGCCCCGGACAGGGGGTCTACAATGAGCAGTTCTTC.

This chain connects TRBV5-8 to TRBJ2-7; D is ambiguous. The germline gives CDR1 SGHTS, CDR2 YDEGEE. The CDR3 has 14 amino acids. V was pared by 5 bases and J by 2 bases, with 14 bases between. DNA of the CDR3: TGTGCCAGCAGTTATAGACCTGTGCCCTACGAGCAGTACTTC. Protein product: CASSYRPVPYEQYF.

This clone was picked up one time. V usage is TRBV12-5 and J usage is TRBJ1-1, with no clear D. Trimming took 0 bases from V and 4 from J, leaving 12 bases between them. The CDR3 has 15 amino acids. Germline CDR1 LGHNT, CDR2 FRNRAP. The CDR3 DNA is TGTGCTAGTGGTTTGGTACCTCCGGTGGCCACTGAAGCTTTCTTT. This encodes CASGLVPPVATEAFF.

The chain carries TRBV12-3 or TRBV12-4 and TRBJ1-2, with a weak D call TRBD1 (5 bases). Trimming removed 2 bases from V and 7 bases from J, with 11 bases in between. This CDR3 region has 13 residues. The CDR3 sequence is CASSLSGAAGYTF. CDR3 DNA sequence: TGTGCCAGCAGTTTAAGCGGGGCGGCTGGCTACACCTTC.

V usage is TRBV6-1 and J usage is TRBJ2-7; D gene uncertain. Looked up from germline, CDR1 is MNHNS and CDR2 is SASEGT. V was pared by 3 bases and J by 7 bases, with 13 bases between. This CDR3 comprises 13 residues. The CDR3 DNA reads TGTGCCAGCAGTGAGTTAGGGATAGGGGAGCAGTACTTC. Encoded protein: CASSELGIGEQYF.